The 15 T cell receptor beta chains below were found in one sample sequenced in a study of response to subunit inactivated influenza vaccine. One entry per CDR3 protein, called by TCRdb with MiXCR from the RT-PCR reads. This sample has a few hundred thousand distinct CDR3 sequences, with roughly 15% found just once. The sequencing here drew on PBMCs from blood, taken 11 to 12 days after vaccination. The receptors here all came from a man in his forties or fifties who received an inactivated influenza vaccine.

This clonotype was recorded a few times. The rearrangement joins TRBV6-5 to TRBJ2-5, with 11 nucleotides matching TRBD2. This CDR3 is built from 16 residues. V lost 0 bases and J lost 4; bases outside the gene matches: 4. The germline gives CDR1 MNHEY, CDR2 SVGAGI. The CDR3 nucleotides are TGTGCCAGCAGTTACTCGGCTAGCGGGAGGCCAGAGACCCAGTACTTC. Amino acids: CASSYSASGRPETQYF.

The chain has TRBV20-1 and TRBJ2-1, with 7 bases aligning to TRBD1. This CDR3 is built from 15 residues. The germline gives CDR1 DFQATT, CDR2 SNEGSKA (reference sequence). J gave up 10 bases and V 1 base, and 13 bases lay outside the gene matches. The CDR3 reads CSARGLGGAIGEQFF. CDR3 nucleotides: TGCAGTGCTAGAGGATTAGGGGGCGCGATTGGGGAGCAGTTCTTC.

The J gene is TRBJ2-3, the V gene TRBV20-1, with a weak D call TRBD2 (5 bases). CDR3 length: 17 residues. Trimming cost V 2 bases and J 5 bases, with 23 bases left between them. From germline, CDR1 is DFQATT and CDR2 SNEGSKA (reference sequence). CDR3 sequence reads: CSARRVSAGMWGDTQYF. DNA of the CDR3: TGCAGTGCTAGACGAGTGAGCGCCGGGATGTGGGGAGATACGCAGTATTTT.

V gene TRBV7-2 combines with J gene TRBJ2-7; TRBD2 matches 15 bases. CDR1 and CDR2 (germline): SGHTA, FQGNSA. CDR3 length: 17 residues. J gave up 1 base and V 4 bases, and 5 bases lay outside the gene matches. The CDR3 nucleotides are TGTGCCAGCAGCTCAGGACTAGCGGGAGGGAGGTCCTACGAGCAGTACTTC. It yields the protein CASSSGLAGGRSYEQYF.

This clonotype was recorded at least ten times. The chain links TRBV12-3 or TRBV12-4 to TRBJ1-2; 7 nucleotides line up with TRBD1. The trim removed 4 bases at V and 7 bases at J, leaving 6 bases unmatched. The CDR3 has 13 amino acids. Here the CDR3 DNA reads TGTGCCAGCAGTTCCGACAGGGTGGTTGGCTACACCTTC. Residues: CASSSDRVVGYTF.

The chain couples TRBV7-9 to TRBJ2-1; D may be TRBD2 (5 bases). The CDR3 contains 14 residues. Germline lookup yields CDR1 SEHNR and CDR2 FQNEAQ (reference sequence). The V gene lost 2 bases and the J gene lost 5 bases, with 10 bases spanning the gap. The CDR3 DNA follows: TGTGCCAGCAGCTTATATCGGGGTGACAATGAGCAGTTCTTC. Amino acids: CASSLYRGDNEQFF. The variable domain in full, with the rest retrieved from reference TRBV7-9 and TRBJ2-1, is DTGVSQNPRHKITKRGQNVTFRCDPISEHNRLYWYRQTLGQGPEFLTYFQNEAQLEKSRLLSDRFSAERPKGSFSTLEIQRTEQGDSAMYLCASSLYRGDNEQFFGPGTRLTVL.

This rearrangement joins TRBV7-8 to TRBJ1-5; a weak D match, TRBD1 (5 bases). This CDR3 has 14 amino acids. CDR1 and CDR2 (germline): SGHVS, FQNEAQ. Trimming shortened V by 5 bases and J by 6 bases, and 14 bases separated the two germline ends. This chain's CDR3 is CASSPGPGSQPQHF. CDR3 nucleotides: TGTGCCAGCAGCCCGGGACCAGGGAGTCAGCCCCAGCATTTT. Filled out from reference TRBV7-8 and TRBJ1-5, the complete variable domain reads GAGVSQSPRYKVAKRGQDVALRCDPISGHVSLFWYQQALGQGPEFLTYFQNEAQLDKSGLPSDRFFAERPEGSVSTLKIQRTQQEDSAVYLCASSPGPGSQPQHFGDGTRLSIL.

The chain uses TRBV20-1 and TRBJ2-7; 7 bases are shared with TRBD2. The germline V gene has CDR1 DFQATT and CDR2 SNEGSKA (reference sequence). The CDR3 contains 14 residues. J gave up 1 base and V 3 bases, and 6 bases lay outside the gene matches. CDR3 bases: TGCAGTGCTAGTACCGTACTAGCGTCCTACGAGCAGTACTTC. Its protein is CSASTVLASYEQYF.

The rearrangement uses TRBV12-3 or TRBV12-4 and TRBJ1-1; D not certain. The CDR3 contains 12 residues. The V gene lost 3 bases and the J gene lost 8 bases, with 10 bases spanning the gap. As DNA, the CDR3 is TGTGCCAGCAGTTTGCCCGGGTCGGAAGCTTTCTTT. As protein: CASSLPGSEAFF.

The chain links TRBV5-6 to TRBJ2-7; the match to TRBD2 covers 13 bases. The V and J ends lost 4 bases and 11 bases, in that order; junction bases with no gene match: 12. CDR1 and CDR2 (germline): SGHDT, YYEEEE. The length of the CDR3 is 15 residues. CDR3 amino acids: CASSDLGLAGRGEYF. In DNA form, the CDR3 reads TGTGCCAGCAGCGACTTGGGACTAGCGGGGCGAGGGGAGTACTTC. The full variable domain, with the rest looked up from reference TRBV5-6 and TRBJ2-7, is DAGVTQSPTHLIKTRGQQVTLRCSPKSGHDTVSWYQQALGQGPQFIFQYYEEEERQRGNFPDRFSGHQFPNYSSELNVNALLLGDSALYLCASSDLGLAGRGEYFGPGTRLTVT.

This clonotype was counted a few times. DNA for the CDR3: TGCAGTGCTAGTACTAGGATGACCTACGAGCAGTACTTC. Encoded protein: CSASTRMTYEQYF. The chain recombines TRBV20-1 with TRBJ2-7, with D perhaps matching TRBD2 (5 bases). Germline V lookup: CDR1 DFQATT, CDR2 SNEGSKA (reference sequence). Deletions cut 3 bases from V and 2 bases from J, with 11 bases between. CDR3 length equals 13 residues.

The rearrangement links TRBV20-1 to TRBJ1-2; tentative D call: TRBD1 (6 bases). There are 14 residues in the CDR3. V was pared by 5 bases and J by 4 bases, with 17 bases between. The germline V gene has CDR1 DFQATT and CDR2 SNEGSKA (reference sequence). CDR3 in amino acids: CSAGLTGTRYGYTF. CDR3 sequence (DNA): TGCAGTGCTGGGTTGACAGGCACTCGCTATGGCTACACCTTC.

This clonotype was picked up a small number of times. V and J are TRBV10-3 and TRBJ2-5; tentative D call: TRBD2 (5 bases). Trimming pared 3 bases from V and 1 base from J, leaving 9 bases between. The CDR3 runs 14 residues. Germline V gene sequence: CDR1 ENHRY, CDR2 SYGVKD. The CDR3 reads CAISEGGTQETQYF. CDR3 bases: TGTGCCATCAGTGAAGGAGGAACCCAAGAGACCCAGTACTTC.

This clonotype appeared a few times. V is TRBV20-1 and J is TRBJ2-1, with D perhaps matching TRBD1 (5 bases). Per the germline V gene, CDR1 is DFQATT and CDR2 is SNEGSKA (reference sequence). V was pared by 6 bases and J by 4 bases, with 16 bases between. CDR3 length equals 14 residues. The CDR3 sequence is CSAHSGQKYNEQFF. CDR3 coding DNA: TGCAGTGCCCACTCCGGACAAAAGTACAATGAGCAGTTCTTC.

This clonotype was observed a few times. The chain uses TRBV20-1 and TRBJ1-6, with TRBD1 identical over 7 bases. Germline V lookup: CDR1 DFQATT, CDR2 SNEGSKA (reference sequence). The CDR3 covers 15 residues. V shed 4 bases, J shed 0 bases, and the junction held 3 bases outside the gene matches. The CDR3 loop reads CSAMDRSSYNSPLHF. The CDR3, as DNA: TGCAGTGCTATGGACAGGAGCTCCTATAATTCACCCCTCCACTTT.